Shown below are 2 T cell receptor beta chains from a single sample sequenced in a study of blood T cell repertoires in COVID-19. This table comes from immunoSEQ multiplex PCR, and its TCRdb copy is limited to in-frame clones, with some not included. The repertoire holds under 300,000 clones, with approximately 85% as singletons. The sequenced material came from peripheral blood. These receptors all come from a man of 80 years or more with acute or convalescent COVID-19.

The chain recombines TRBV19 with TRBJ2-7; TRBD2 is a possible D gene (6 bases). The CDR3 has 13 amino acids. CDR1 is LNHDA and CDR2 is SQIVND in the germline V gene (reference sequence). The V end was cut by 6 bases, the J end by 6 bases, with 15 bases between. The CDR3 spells CASRPPGRGEQYF. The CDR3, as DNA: TGTGCCAGTAGACCCCCCGGGCGGGGCGAGCAGTACTTC.

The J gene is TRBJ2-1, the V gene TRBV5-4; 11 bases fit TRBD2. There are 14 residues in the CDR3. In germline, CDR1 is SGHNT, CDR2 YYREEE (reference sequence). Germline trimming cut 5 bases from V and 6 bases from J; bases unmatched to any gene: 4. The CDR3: CASSLSGRVNEQFF. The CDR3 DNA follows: TGTGCCAGCAGTCTTAGCGGGAGGGTCAATGAGCAGTTCTTC.